This TCR beta chain came from a study of T cell changes during pregnancy in multiple sclerosis. Libraries were prepared by immunoSEQ multiplex PCR; TCRdb keeps only in-frame clonotypes and omits some of them. Here the sample spans over 55,000 clones, nearly 90% being singletons. The CDR3 is made up of 19 amino acids. J was trimmed by 1 base and V by 4 bases; bases with no gene match: 16. Germline V gene lookup returns CDR1 SGHRS and CDR2 YFSETQ. The source material was peripheral blood, sampled in the first trimester of pregnancy. The sequence derives from a female donor with multiple sclerosis, enrolled in a pregnancy study. V and J are TRBV5-1 and TRBJ2-3; 9 nucleotides line up with TRBD2. The CDR3 reads CASSPRLAGKRPGTDTQYF. In DNA form, the CDR3 reads TGCGCCAGCAGCCCCCGGCTAGCGGGGAAAAGACCTGGCACAGATACGCAGTATTTT.